This TCR beta chain appears in the sequencing data of a study of breast tumors, draining lymph nodes, adjacent tissues. This clonotype was detected a few times. A read error may account for a junction end that differs from germline. MiXCR, applied by TCRdb to the multiplex PCR reads, yields one record per CDR3 protein. Of about 140,000 distinct CDR3 sequences in the sample, 30% to 35% were seen once. Samples came from axillary lymph nodes draining the breast cancer. Sequencing used axillary lymph node tissue. The receptor was isolated from a female donor with breast cancer. Some clones in this sample may be carry-over from other donors' samples.

This CDR3 is CASSHSGRGQSGYTF. Here the CDR3 DNA reads TGCGCCAGCAGTCACTCAGGCAGGGGGCAGAGCGGCTACACCTTC. The rearrangement uses TRBV6-5 and TRBJ1-2; 8 bases map to TRBD1. This CDR3 has 15 residues. Germline lookup yields CDR1 MNHEY and CDR2 SVGAGI.